The clone carrying this T cell receptor (beta chain) was seen ten or more times. V was shortened by 6 bases and J by 1 base, with 9 bases between the two germline ends. The CDR3 totals 12 residues. From germline, CDR1 is SQVTM and CDR2 ANQGSEA. This entry belongs to a study of T-cell reconstitution after alpha-beta-depleted transplantation in children. The TCRbeta library was prepared with unique molecular identifiers. TCRdb re-called the PCR reads through MiXCR, storing one row per CDR3 protein. The top ten clones hold roughly 3.9% of a sample with about 610,000 distinct CDR3 sequences, about 11% of them seen once.

The input for sequencing was PBMCs from the stem cell graft donor, taken from the stem cell graft. The chain employs TRBV29-1 and TRBJ1-1; D is ambiguous. The sequence was obtained from a human donor who donated a stem cell graft to a child with acute myeloid leukemia. DNA of the CDR3: TGCAGCGTCAACCGCGGGAACACTGAAGCTTTCTTT. Amino acids: CSVNRGNTEAFF. Full variable domain (remainder filled in from reference TRBV29-1 and TRBJ1-1): SAVISQKPSRDICQRGTSLTIQCQVDSQVTMMFWYRQQPGQSLTLIATANQGSEATYESGFVIDKFPISRPNLTFSTLTVSNMSPEDSSIYLCSVNRGNTEAFFGQGTRLTVV.